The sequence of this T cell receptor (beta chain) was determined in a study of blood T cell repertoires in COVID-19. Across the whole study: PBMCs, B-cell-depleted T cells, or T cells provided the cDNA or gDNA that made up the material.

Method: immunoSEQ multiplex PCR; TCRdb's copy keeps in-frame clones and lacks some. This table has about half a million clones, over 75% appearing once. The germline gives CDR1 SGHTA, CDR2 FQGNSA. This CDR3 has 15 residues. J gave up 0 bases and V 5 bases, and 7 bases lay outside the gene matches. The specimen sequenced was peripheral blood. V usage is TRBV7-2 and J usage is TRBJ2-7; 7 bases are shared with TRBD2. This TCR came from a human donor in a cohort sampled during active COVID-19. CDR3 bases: TGTGCCAGCAGCCTATCAGCGGGGCTCTCCTACGAGCAGTACTTC. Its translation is CASSLSAGLSYEQYF.